This T cell receptor beta chain was captured in a study of blood T cell repertoires in COVID-19. Study background: Samples came from the United States, Italy and Spain, spanning acute and convalescent COVID-19. PBMCs, B-cell-depleted T cells, or T cells provided the cDNA or gDNA that made up the material.

On this clone: Other nucleotide sequences in the sample specify the same CDR3.

The assay was immunoSEQ multiplex PCR, and TCRdb's table has in-frame clones only and misses some. The table lists some 15,000 clones, approximately 88% of them singletons. Trimming stripped 3 bases from V and 4 bases from J, with 13 bases between. Germline lookup yields CDR1 KGHSH and CDR2 LQKENI. The CDR3 is made up of 15 amino acids. The sequencing input was peripheral blood. The rearrangement uses TRBV18 and TRBJ2-1; tentative D call: TRBD1 (5 bases). This receptor was taken from a human donor in a cohort sampled during active COVID-19. The CDR3 spells CASSPGQGSYNEQFF. The CDR3 coding sequence is TGTGCCAGCTCACCGGGGCAGGGATCGTACAATGAGCAGTTCTTC.